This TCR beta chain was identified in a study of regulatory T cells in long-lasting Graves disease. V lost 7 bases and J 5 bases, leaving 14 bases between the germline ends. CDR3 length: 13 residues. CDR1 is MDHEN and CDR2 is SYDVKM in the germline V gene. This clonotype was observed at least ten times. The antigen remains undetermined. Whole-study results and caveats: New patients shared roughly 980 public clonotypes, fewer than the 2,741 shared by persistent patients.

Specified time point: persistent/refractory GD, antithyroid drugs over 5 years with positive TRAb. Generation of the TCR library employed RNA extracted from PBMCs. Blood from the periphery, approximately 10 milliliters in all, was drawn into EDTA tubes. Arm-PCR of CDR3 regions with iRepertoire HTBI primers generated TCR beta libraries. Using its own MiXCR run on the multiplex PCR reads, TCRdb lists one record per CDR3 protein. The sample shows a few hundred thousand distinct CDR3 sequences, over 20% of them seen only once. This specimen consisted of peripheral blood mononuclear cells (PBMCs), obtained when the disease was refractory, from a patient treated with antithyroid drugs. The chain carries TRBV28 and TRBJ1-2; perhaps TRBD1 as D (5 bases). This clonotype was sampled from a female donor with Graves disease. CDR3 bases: TGTGCCAGCATCTGGTCGGGGGGGTATGGCTACACCTTC. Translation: CASIWSGGYGYTF.